Listed here are 29 T cell receptor beta chains from one sample, sequenced in a study of T cells expressing NK-cell markers. No DNA is given; TCRdb re-called the 5' RACE reads and lists each CDR3 protein once. The specimen's table records 350,000 to 400,000 distinct CDR3 sequences. The specimen was blood T cells: a sorted CD56 or NKG2C T cell subset, CD4+ or CD8+ T cells, or bulk PBMC T cells (not recorded which). The receptors here all came from a woman aged 45-60 years in good health.

The genes are TRBV14 and TRBJ2-2; lacking DNA, the TRBD2 call made by TCRdb goes unchecked. CDR3 length: 16 amino acids. Germline V gives CDR1 SGHDN, CDR2 FVKESK. The CDR3 is CASSQGAGRITGELFF.

This CDR3 is CASRRTGEKLETQYF. The rearrangement joins TRBV12-3 or TRBV12-4 to TRBJ2-5; TCRdb outputs TRBD1, but without DNA this stays unchecked. The CDR3 contains 15 residues.

The chain carries TRBV7-7 and TRBJ2-3; with no DNA, the TCRdb D assignment of TRBD1 cannot be verified. The germline V gene encodes CDR1 SSHAT and CDR2 FNYEAQ (reference sequence). The CDR3 covers 14 residues. CDR3 loop: CASSLEWGMDTQYF. Full variable domain (missing parts from reference TRBV7-7 and TRBJ2-3): GAGVSQSPRYKVTKRGQDVTLRCDPISSHATLYWYQQALGQGPEFLTYFNYEAQPDKSGLPSDRFSAERPEGSISTLTIQRTEQRDSAMYRCASSLEWGMDTQYFGPGTRLTVL.

The chain joins TRBV7-9 to TRBJ1-6. The CDR3 sequence is 15 residues long. Germline CDR1 and CDR2: SEHNR and FQNEAQ (reference sequence). The CDR3 spells CASSLAAPDNSPLHF.

This chain uses TRBV12-3 or TRBV12-4 with TRBJ2-1; the TRBD2 assignment by TCRdb is unverifiable without DNA. This CDR3 is 13 amino acids long. The CDR3 loop is CASSFRPGRREFF.

The rearrangement joins TRBV14 to TRBJ2-2; TCRdb's D gene call, TRBD1, goes unchecked for lack of DNA. Germline V CDR1 and CDR2: SGHDN, FVKESK. The CDR3 is 13 residues long. This CDR3 reads CASSQTGPGELFF.

V and J are TRBV7-9 and TRBJ2-3; TCRdb calls TRBD1, which cannot be checked without DNA. Germline V lookup: CDR1 SEHNR, CDR2 FQNEAQ (reference sequence). The CDR3 runs 16 residues. This CDR3 reads CASSLPDRSPMDTQYF.

This chain uses TRBV27 with TRBJ2-7. The CDR3 has 14 residues. The germline V gene encodes CDR1 MNHEY and CDR2 SMNVEV (reference sequence). CDR3 loop: CASSVGPNFYEQYF.

The rearrangement links TRBV28 to TRBJ1-4; TCRdb calls TRBD1, which cannot be checked without DNA. This CDR3 spans 15 amino acids. Germline-derived CDR1 and CDR2 are MDHEN and SYDVKM. The CDR3 is CASSLPTGGREKLFF.

J is TRBJ2-1 and V is TRBV4-2; the D call from TCRdb, TRBD2, cannot be confirmed without DNA. Germline CDR1 and CDR2: LGHNA and YNFKEQ. There are 12 residues in the CDR3. CDR3 protein: CASSQDRLARFF.

V usage is TRBV28 and J usage is TRBJ2-1; TCRdb calls TRBD2, which cannot be checked without DNA. Germline V CDR1 and CDR2: MDHEN, SYDVKM. CDR3 length: 18 amino acids. The CDR3: CASSRPFWRGEINNEQFF. The entire variable domain, with the rest obtained from reference TRBV28 and TRBJ2-1, is as follows: DVKVTQSSRYLVKRTGEKVFLECVQDMDHENMFWYRQDPGLGLRLIYFSYDVKMKEKGDIPEGYSVSREKKERFSLILESASTNQTSMYLCASSRPFWRGEINNEQFFGPGTRLTVL.

The chain couples TRBV6-4 to TRBJ1-2; TCRdb designates TRBD1, a call that cannot be tested without DNA. Per the germline V gene, CDR1 is MRHNA and CDR2 is SNTAGT. The CDR3 loop spans 13 amino acids. This chain's CDR3 is CASRGTGEYGYTF.

The chain recombines TRBV3-1 with TRBJ2-5; TCRdb's D call, TRBD1, is unchecked because there is no DNA. Looked up from germline, CDR1 is LGHDT and CDR2 is YNNKEL (reference sequence). The CDR3 consists of 13 residues. The CDR3 is CASRPGGGETQYF.

The rearrangement links TRBV10-3 to TRBJ2-1; TCRdb's D call of TRBD2 is untestable without DNA. Germline loops: CDR1 ENHRY, CDR2 SYGVKD. This CDR3 is built from 16 residues. The CDR3 sequence: CAISEGSGLGMNEQFF.

The rearrangement uses TRBV24-1 and TRBJ1-5. The CDR3 consists of 15 residues. Germline lookup yields CDR1 KGHDR and CDR2 SFDVKD. The chain's CDR3 is CATSDLRPLRQPQHF.

The gene calls are TRBV18 and TRBJ1-1. CDR1 is KGHSH and CDR2 is LQKENI in the germline V gene. This CDR3 is built from 13 residues. CDR3 sequence reads: CASSPSSDTEAFF. The full variable domain, with the rest looked up from reference TRBV18 and TRBJ1-1, is NAGVMQNPRHLVRRRGQEARLRCSPMKGHSHVYWYRQLPEEGLKFMVYLQKENIIDESGMPKERFSAEFPKEGPSILRIQQVVRGDSAAYFCASSPSSDTEAFFGQGTRLTVV.

The chain employs TRBV24-1 and TRBJ2-3; TCRdb's D call of TRBD2 is untestable without DNA. The CDR3 sequence is 16 residues long. Germline V gene data show CDR1 as KGHDR and CDR2 as SFDVKD. CDR3 sequence: CATSDFTGGNTDTQYF.

This chain uses TRBV20-1 with TRBJ1-6; TCRdb picks TRBD1, but there is no DNA to check that call. This CDR3 region has 16 residues. Germline V lookup: CDR1 DFQATT, CDR2 SNEGSKA (reference sequence). This CDR3 is CSARGDRDILNSPLHF.

This chain uses TRBV4-1 with TRBJ2-1. Germline CDR1 reads MGHRA; CDR2 reads YSYEKL. The CDR3 is 17 amino acids. The CDR3 loop is CASSQDLGQDFIHEQFF.

V gene TRBV14 combines with J gene TRBJ2-1; absent DNA, TCRdb's TRBD2 call cannot be checked. CDR3 size: 12 residues. Germline V CDR1 and CDR2: SGHDN, FVKESK. This CDR3 is CASSQFTGVEIF.

The chain is built from TRBV7-9 and TRBJ2-1; the TRBD2 assignment by TCRdb is unverifiable without DNA. The CDR3 is 18 amino acids. Germline values: CDR1 SEHNR, CDR2 FQNEAQ (reference sequence). CDR3 region: CASSLTWREGKSYNEQFF.

The J gene is TRBJ2-2, the V gene TRBV14; TCRdb's D call of TRBD2 is untestable without DNA. The CDR3 consists of 13 residues. Germline V gene data show CDR1 as SGHDN and CDR2 as FVKESK. The CDR3 reads CASSQTLAGELFF.

The V gene is TRBV12-3 or TRBV12-4, the J gene TRBJ2-5; TCRdb returns TRBD1, unconfirmable since there is no DNA. This CDR3 has 14 amino acids. CDR3 residues: CASSLLQGTETQYF.

This chain uses TRBV15 with TRBJ2-7; absent DNA, TCRdb's TRBD1 call cannot be checked. The CDR3 length is 14 residues. The germline V gene encodes CDR1 LNHNV and CDR2 YYDKDF (reference sequence). CDR3 sequence reads: CATSRQGASYEQYF.

V is TRBV5-1 and J is TRBJ2-3; TCRdb designates TRBD1, a call that cannot be tested without DNA. The CDR3 runs 16 residues. CDR1 and CDR2 (germline): SGHRS, YFSETQ. The CDR3 is CASSLGQGAPADTQYF.

V usage is TRBV27 and J usage is TRBJ2-2; the TCRdb D gene call, TRBD2, has no DNA to confirm it. This CDR3 is 15 amino acids long. Looked up from germline, CDR1 is MNHEY and CDR2 is SMNVEV (reference sequence). The CDR3 protein is CASGLSGSITGELFF.

This chain connects TRBV20-1 to TRBJ2-1; TCRdb picks TRBD1, but there is no DNA to check that call. This CDR3 comprises 16 residues. The germline V gene has CDR1 DFQATT and CDR2 SNEGSKA (reference sequence). The CDR3 sequence is CSARTGTAFGYNEQFF.

The V and J genes are TRBV12-3 or TRBV12-4 and TRBJ1-2; TCRdb's D call of TRBD1 is untestable without DNA. This CDR3 spans 14 amino acids. The CDR3 loop is CASSLGTDLYGYTF.

This rearrangement joins TRBV28 to TRBJ1-5; TCRdb proposes TRBD1, but this gene call is untestable without DNA. This CDR3 contains 16 residues. Germline lookup yields CDR1 MDHEN and CDR2 SYDVKM. The CDR3 protein is CASGGTGGSSWQPQHF.